These 15 T cell receptor beta chains came from one sample sequenced in a study of Graves' ophthalmopathy and Graves' hyperthyroidism. Using RNA transcripts, the TCR beta CDR3 regions were amplified. HTBI primers served in a first-round RT-PCR, which a second-round multiplex PCR followed. TCRdb analysed the multiplex PCR reads with MiXCR anew, one entry per CDR3 protein. This table holds a few hundred thousand distinct CDR3 sequences, roughly 39% found once. The source material was peripheral blood or thyroid tissue (not recorded which). Receptors originate from an adult man with Graves' hyperthyroidism.

This clonotype was seen a handful of times. The rearrangement uses TRBV28 and TRBJ1-5; D gene unclear. In germline, CDR1 is MDHEN, CDR2 SYDVKM. The CDR3 contains 13 residues. V lost 1 base, J lost 5 bases, and 6 bases lay in between. The CDR3 region is CASSLYRDQPQHF. The CDR3 DNA sequence: TGTGCCAGCAGTTTATATCGGGATCAGCCCCAGCATTTT. Combining the CDR3 with reference TRBV28 and TRBJ1-5 gives the whole variable domain DVKVTQSSRYLVKRTGEKVFLECVQDMDHENMFWYRQDPGLGLRLIYFSYDVKMKEKGDIPEGYSVSREKKERFSLILESASTNQTSMYLCASSLYRDQPQHFGDGTRLSIL.

Concerning this clonotype: Just one base apart from a much larger clone, this may be a read error. The rearrangement joins TRBV7-9 to TRBJ2-7; D uncertain. The CDR3 has 14 amino acids. CDR1 is SEHNR and CDR2 is FQNEAQ in the germline V gene (reference sequence). V was clipped by 1 base and J by 2 bases, with 9 bases between them. The CDR3 DNA follows: TGTGCCAGCAGCTTAGGACGCAGGACCTACGAGCAGTACTTC. The encoded protein is CASSLGRRTYEQYF. Variable domain in full (rest from reference TRBV7-9 and TRBJ2-7): DTGVSQNPRHKITKRGQNVTFRCDPISEHNRLYWYRQTLGQGPEFLTYFQNEAQLEKSRLLSDRFSAERPKGSFSTLEIQRTEQGDSAMYLCASSLGRRTYEQYFGPGTRLTVT.

The sample holds a few counts of this clonotype. The chain is built from TRBV5-1 and TRBJ2-2; TRBD1 might be the D (5 bases). The CDR3 spans 15 residues. In germline, CDR1 is SGHRS, CDR2 YFSETQ. V was pared by 0 bases and J by 4 bases, with 10 bases between. This CDR3 is CASSLEGAFTGELFF. CDR3 sequence (DNA): TGCGCCAGCAGCTTGGAAGGGGCTTTCACCGGGGAGCTGTTTTTT.

This chain connects TRBV9 to TRBJ1-5; tentatively, D is TRBD1 (6 bases). CDR1 and CDR2 from the germline V gene are SGDLS and YYNGEE. Trimming cost V 6 bases and J 0 bases, with 13 bases left between them. The CDR3 runs 15 residues. CDR3 sequence: CASNLQGYSNQPQHF. CDR3 in DNA: TGTGCCAGCAACTTACAGGGATATAGCAATCAGCCCCAGCATTTT.

The V and J genes are TRBV29-1 and TRBJ2-2, with 8 positions matching TRBD1. The CDR3 totals 13 residues. V trimming: 8 bases; J trimming: 4 bases; junction bases outside the gene matches: 6. Per germline, CDR1 SQVTM and CDR2 ANQGSEA. CDR3 sequence (DNA): TGCAGCAGTTCAACAGGGGGCACCGGGGAGCTGTTTTTT. Translated: CSSSTGGTGELFF.

This clonotype has ten or more counts. The CDR3 DNA reads as TGCGCCAGCAGCTCTCTGACAGGGGAAAACACTGAAGCTTTCTTT. Translated: CASSSLTGENTEAFF. J is TRBJ1-1 and V is TRBV5-1, with TRBD1 matching 8 bases. V shed 3 bases and J 2 bases; nucleotides not matched to a gene: 6. This CDR3 comprises 15 residues. CDR1 is SGHRS and CDR2 is YFSETQ in the germline V gene.

This clonotype showed up just a few times. The genes are TRBV6-5 and TRBJ2-5; no definite D call. Germline assignment: CDR1 MNHEY and CDR2 SVGAGI. This CDR3 region has 12 residues. Trimming removed 5 bases at V and 0 bases at J, with 4 bases between. In DNA form, the CDR3 reads TGTGCCAGCAGTCAACACCAAGAGACCCAGTACTTC. As protein: CASSQHQETQYF.

The table lists this clonotype with a count of one. The gene calls are TRBV10-2 and TRBJ2-5, with unresolved D. Germline V gives CDR1 WSHSY, CDR2 SAAADI. Trimming cost V 0 bases and J 6 bases, with 5 bases left between them. The CDR3 is 12 amino acids. CDR3 in DNA: TGCGCCAGCAGTGAGTCGCTGAAGACCCAGTACTTC. As protein: CASSESLKTQYF.

The chain recombines TRBV12-3 or TRBV12-4 with TRBJ1-2; 9 positions agree with TRBD1. The CDR3 has 13 amino acids. V lost 7 bases and J lost 9; bases outside the gene matches: 9. The DNA for the CDR3 is TGTGCCAGCACCCGGGACAGGGTTTCAAGCTACACCTTC. Amino acids: CASTRDRVSSYTF.

J is TRBJ2-5 and V is TRBV20-1; TRBD1 might be the D (5 bases). Trimming took off 3 bases at V and 9 bases at J, with 20 bases between the two ends. CDR3 length equals 14 residues. Germline V lookup: CDR1 DFQATT, CDR2 SNEGSKA (reference sequence). CDR3 in amino acids: CSASRGYSNQPQYF. The CDR3 region has the DNA TGCAGTGCTAGTAGGGGATATAGCAATCAGCCCCAGTACTTC.

This CDR3 reads CASGPPGLAGVNEKLFF. CDR3 coding DNA: TGTGCTAGTGGTCCCCCCGGACTAGCGGGGGTAAATGAAAAACTGTTTTTT. The rearrangement joins TRBV12-5 to TRBJ1-4; a possible D gene is TRBD1 (5 bases). Germline CDR1 reads LGHNT; CDR2 reads FRNRAP. The CDR3 extends over 17 amino acids. V shed 5 bases and J shed 5 bases, with 21 bases lying between them.

The table lists this clonotype with many counts. The chain is built from TRBV7-2 and TRBJ1-1, with no clear D. Germline values: CDR1 SGHTA, CDR2 FQGNSA. The CDR3 loop spans 15 amino acids. The ends were cut back, 1 base at V and 2 bases at J, with 11 bases in the middle. The CDR3 loop reads CASSLGVSSNTEAFF. The CDR3 nucleotides read TGTGCCAGCAGCTTAGGTGTCTCGTCTAACACTGAAGCTTTCTTT.

This clonotype was counted at least ten times. The V gene is TRBV9, the J gene TRBJ1-1; D not resolved. CDR3 length: 16 residues. CDR1 and CDR2 from the germline V gene are SGDLS and YYNGEE. Trimming removed 1 base from V and 1 base from J, with 14 bases in between. The CDR3 DNA reads TGTGCCAGCAGCGTAAACCCTCGGTTGAGGAACACTGAAGCTTTCTTT. Amino acid sequence: CASSVNPRLRNTEAFF.

Concerning this clonotype: The junction does not match germline at one end; this may be a read error. The CDR3 DNA follows: TGCGGTGCCGAGGACAGGGTGGTGGGCTACACCTTC. Encoded protein: CGAEDRVVGYTF. This chain uses TRBV20-1 with TRBJ1-2, with TRBD1 identical over 8 bases. The CDR3 spans 12 residues. In germline, CDR1 is DFQATT, CDR2 SNEGSKA (reference sequence).

In its sample, this clonotype was seen a few times. The chain couples TRBV7-8 to TRBJ1-1, with a weak D call TRBD1 (6 bases). Germline V gene data show CDR1 as SGHVS and CDR2 as FQNEAQ. CDR3 size: 14 residues. V dropped 8 bases and J dropped 6 bases, with 19 bases sitting between them. Here the CDR3 reads CASSPSTGKAEAFF. CDR3 coding DNA: TGTGCCAGCTCACCATCAACAGGGAAAGCTGAAGCTTTCTTT.